A single sample is the source of the 5 T cell receptor beta chains below, sequenced in a study of shared clonotypes between healthy human individuals. Assay used: immunoSEQ multiplex PCR; TCRdb lists only in-frame clones, some missing. The table shows fewer than 600,000 clones, with around 74% occurring only once. The sequenced material came from PBMCs. These TCRs come from a middle-aged woman in good health. Some clones in this sample may be carry-over from other donors' samples.

The chain links TRBV7-9 to TRBJ2-5; no clear D gene. CDR1 is SEHNR and CDR2 is FQNEAQ in the germline V gene (reference sequence). Trimming took off 1 base at V and 2 bases at J, with 11 bases between the two ends. The CDR3 has 15 residues. The CDR3 reads CASSLVLGRQETQYF. The DNA of the CDR3 is TGTGCCAGCAGCTTAGTATTGGGTAGGCAAGAGACCCAGTACTTC.

The rearrangement joins TRBV4-1 to TRBJ2-1; 8 bases agree with TRBD2. The CDR3 contains 16 residues. Trimming cost V 0 bases and J 7 bases; bases outside gene matches: 8. CDR1 is MGHRA and CDR2 is YSYEKL in the germline V gene. CDR3 in amino acids: CASSQEPGLVSNEQFF. As DNA, the CDR3 is TGCGCCAGCAGCCAAGAGCCGGGACTAGTATCTAATGAGCAGTTCTTC.

J is TRBJ2-5 and V is TRBV7-9, with D possibly TRBD2 on 5 matching bases. Germline CDR1 SEHNR, CDR2 FQNEAQ (reference sequence). The CDR3 runs to 14 residues. The germline V and J ends were trimmed by 4 bases and 5 bases, with 14 bases remaining between them. This CDR3 reads CASSSVGRVETQYF. The CDR3 DNA reads TGTGCCAGCAGCTCGGTGGGGAGAGTGGAGACCCAGTACTTC.

The chain combines TRBV28 with TRBJ1-1; no clear D gene. The CDR3 runs 15 residues. CDR1 is MDHEN and CDR2 is SYDVKM in the germline V gene. V was clipped by 4 bases and J by 1 base, with 13 bases between them. The CDR3 bases are TGTGCCAGCAGTTCCCTCAGCCCCCAGAACACTGAAGCTTTCTTT. Translation gives CASSSLSPQNTEAFF.

This rearrangement joins TRBV29-1 to TRBJ2-5; D tentatively reads TRBD1 or TRBD2 (5 bases each). Trimming removed 7 bases from V and 9 bases from J, with 24 bases in between. The germline V gene encodes CDR1 SQVTM and CDR2 ANQGSEA. CDR3 size: 14 residues. CDR3 region: CSAERGIPKGAQYF. DNA for the CDR3: TGCAGCGCCGAAAGAGGGATTCCTAAAGGGGCCCAGTACTTC.